Detailed here is one T cell receptor (beta chain). Study processing details: Reference gene primer amplification in the assay estimated nucleated cell counts. This table comes from immunoSEQ multiplex PCR, and its TCRdb copy is limited to in-frame clones, with some not included. The DNA was the basis for D and trimming; V, J and clone size are from that table. The profile shows fewer than 250,000 clones, around 88% of them singletons. Cohorts were assigned according to the clinical history that participants reported. CDR1 is LNHNV and CDR2 is YYDKDF in the germline V gene (reference sequence). The CDR3 sequence is 14 residues long. Germline trimming cut 5 bases from V and 8 bases from J; bases unmatched to any gene: 8. This specimen belongs to a study of blood T cell repertoires in COVID-19.

Material: PBMCs or T cells enriched from blood (not recorded which). The sequence was collected from a woman in her fifties or sixties with acute COVID-19. This chain joins TRBV15 and TRBJ2-1; 8 bases are shared with TRBD2. The CDR3 DNA reads TGTGCCACCAGCGCTCTCAGCGGGAGCTATGAGCAGTTCTTC. Its translation is CATSALSGSYEQFF.